This TCR beta chain was retrieved from a study of blood T cells in healthy people across ages. The study's findings and limits: Naive CD4+ cell counts and diversity both ran higher in long-lived than in aged donors.

Alongside a J-beta primer mix, a sample-barcoded 5' primer served in a second PCR lasting 7 to 11 cycles. TCRdb used MiXCR to reprocess the 5' RACE reads, holding one entry per CDR3 protein. This table has about 1.6 million distinct CDR3 sequences, almost 35% appearing once. The CDR3 spans 15 residues. The germline V gene has CDR1 DFQATT and CDR2 SNEGSKA (reference sequence). J gave up 4 bases and V 3 bases, and 8 bases lay outside the gene matches. This clonotype was seen only a few times. Its matching antigen is unknown. Sequences were obtained from blood. This sequence was found in a woman aged 25-40 years in good health. The chain links TRBV20-1 to TRBJ2-1, with 8 bases fitting TRBD2. The CDR3 loop is CSARGRGGLYNEQFF. CDR3 sequence (DNA): TGCAGTGCTAGGGGACGGGGGGGATTGTACAATGAGCAGTTCTTC.